This entry concerns a single T cell receptor beta chain. The sample belongs to a study of blood T cell repertoires in COVID-19. Study-level background: Samples of COVID-19 (acute and convalescent) were obtained from the United States, Italy and Spain.

Data came from immunoSEQ multiplex PCR; TCRdb stores just in-frame clones and leaves some out. This sample has fewer than 350,000 clones, with about nine tenths found just once. The sample consisted of peripheral blood. The clonotype comes from a woman in her thirties with COVID-19, enrolled during active disease.

CDR3 sequence: CASSSGSQVSTPLHF. The CDR3, as DNA: TGCGCCAGCAGCTCTGGGAGCCAAGTGAGCACACCCCTCCACTTT. The chain carries TRBV5-1 and TRBJ1-6; D unresolved. Germline CDR1 is SGHRS and CDR2 is YFSETQ. The CDR3 is 15 residues long. Trimming removed 3 bases from V and 11 bases from J, with 18 bases in between.